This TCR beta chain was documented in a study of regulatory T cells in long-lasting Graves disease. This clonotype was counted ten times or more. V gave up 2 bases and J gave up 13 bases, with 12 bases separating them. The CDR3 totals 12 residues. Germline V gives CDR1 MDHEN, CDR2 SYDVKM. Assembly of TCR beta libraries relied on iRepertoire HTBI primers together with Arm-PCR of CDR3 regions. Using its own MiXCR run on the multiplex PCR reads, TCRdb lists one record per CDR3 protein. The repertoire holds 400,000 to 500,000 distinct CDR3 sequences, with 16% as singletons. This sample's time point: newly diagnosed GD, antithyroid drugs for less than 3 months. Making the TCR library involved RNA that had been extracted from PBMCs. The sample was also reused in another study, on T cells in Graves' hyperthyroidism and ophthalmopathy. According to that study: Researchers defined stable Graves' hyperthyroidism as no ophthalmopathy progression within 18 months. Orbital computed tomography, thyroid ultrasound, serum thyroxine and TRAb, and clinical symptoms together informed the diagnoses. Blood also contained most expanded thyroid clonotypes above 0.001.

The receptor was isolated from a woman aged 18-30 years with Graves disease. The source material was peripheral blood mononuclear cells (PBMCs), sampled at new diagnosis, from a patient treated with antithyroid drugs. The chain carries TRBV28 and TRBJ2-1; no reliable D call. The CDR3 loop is CASSLVRRGQFF. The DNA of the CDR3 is TGTGCCAGCAGTTTAGTGAGGCGTGGCCAGTTCTTC. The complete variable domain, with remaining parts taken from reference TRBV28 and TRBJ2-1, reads DVKVTQSSRYLVKRTGEKVFLECVQDMDHENMFWYRQDPGLGLRLIYFSYDVKMKEKGDIPEGYSVSREKKERFSLILESASTNQTSMYLCASSLVRRGQFFGPGTRLTVL.